This passage covers 25 T cell receptor beta chains from one sample sequenced in a study of OX40 agonist ivuxolimab in advanced cancers. Using immunoSEQ multiplex PCR, the repertoire was profiled, and TCRdb retains in-frame clones only, with some absent. The table includes fewer than 60,000 clones, 90% to 95% detected once. The input for sequencing was CD4+ or CD8+ T cells sorted from blood, taken in a trial of the OX40 agonist ivuxolimab. These receptors all stem from an adult with an advanced solid tumor such as melanoma, head and neck, liver or kidney cancer.

The chain couples TRBV29-1 to TRBJ2-5; no definite D call. Deletions cut 4 bases from V and 1 base from J, with 10 bases between. The CDR3 loop spans 13 amino acids. From germline, CDR1 is SQVTM and CDR2 ANQGSEA. The DNA of the CDR3 is TGCAGCGTTGTGGGTAGAGTCCAAGAGACCCAGTACTTC. It yields the protein CSVVGRVQETQYF.

V gene TRBV7-9 combines with J gene TRBJ2-7, with 7 bases lining up with TRBD1. The germline gives CDR1 SEHNR, CDR2 FQNEAQ (reference sequence). The CDR3 length is 16 residues. Losses at the gene ends were 4 bases for V and 2 bases for J; bases not matched to a gene: 11. The DNA for the CDR3 is TGTGCCAGCAGCTCACGACAGGGACGAGGAGCCTACGAGCAGTACTTC. Protein product: CASSSRQGRGAYEQYF.

The J gene is TRBJ2-3, the V gene TRBV11-3, with D unclear. Germline CDR1 SGHNT, CDR2 YENEEA. CDR3 length equals 14 residues. Trimming shortened V by 3 bases and J by 1 base, and 8 bases separated the two germline ends. CDR3 DNA: TGTGCCAGCAGCTTTTCCCGGGGCACAGATACGCAGTATTTT. It translates to CASSFSRGTDTQYF.

The chain combines TRBV5-1 with TRBJ1-2; 7 bases align to TRBD1. This CDR3 region has 14 residues. V gave up 4 bases and J gave up 4 bases; unmatched junction bases: 7. Germline loops: CDR1 SGHRS, CDR2 YFSETQ. The CDR3 is CASSTTGWSYGYTF. Written as DNA, the CDR3 is TGCGCCAGCAGCACGACAGGGTGGAGCTATGGCTACACCTTC. Full variable domain (missing parts from reference TRBV5-1 and TRBJ1-2): KAGVTQTPRYLIKTRGQQVTLSCSPISGHRSVSWYQQTPGQGLQFLFEYFSETQRNKGNFPGRFSGRQFSNSRSEMNVSTLELGDSALYLCASSTTGWSYGYTFGSGTRLTVV.

The rearrangement uses TRBV27 and TRBJ2-3, with TRBD2 matching over 12 bases. CDR1 is MNHEY, CDR2 SMNVEV, per germline (reference sequence). The CDR3 has 15 amino acids. J gave up 6 bases and V 8 bases, and 9 bases lay outside the gene matches. The CDR3 nucleotides are TGTGCCAGCGGCGGACTAGCGGGACGGGTGGATACGCAGTATTTT. Translating it yields CASGGLAGRVDTQYF.

In this sample, this clone turned up once. The chain is built from TRBV5-1 and TRBJ2-7, with 8 bases aligning to TRBD1. The CDR3 consists of 16 residues. Germline-derived CDR1 and CDR2 are SGHRS and YFSETQ. The J segment lost 4 bases and the V segment lost 4 bases, leaving 13 bases of the junction unmatched. The CDR3 DNA reads TGCGCCAGCAGCCCGGCAGGGGGCATTACGGGGTACGAGCAGTACTTC. This gives the protein CASSPAGGITGYEQYF.

The chain employs TRBV5-1 and TRBJ2-1; D possibly matches TRBD1 or TRBD2 (5 bases each). The CDR3 length is 15 residues. Germline CDR1 and CDR2: SGHRS and YFSETQ. The V end was cut by 5 bases, the J end by 0 bases, with 12 bases between. The CDR3 DNA reads as TGCGCCAGCAGATGGGACGTTAGCTCCTACAATGAGCAGTTCTTC. Residues: CASRWDVSSYNEQFF.

The chain employs TRBV6-1 and TRBJ1-1; D is ambiguous. The CDR3 runs 12 residues. Trimming took 5 bases from V and 1 from J, leaving 5 bases between them. The V gene's germline CDR1 is MNHNS and CDR2 SASEGT. The CDR3 DNA follows: TGTGCCAGCAGTCTTTCGAACACTGAAGCTTTCTTT. It codes for CASSLSNTEAFF.

This clone appeared once. CDR3 sequence: CASSSSGNVVGEQFF. Here the CDR3 DNA reads TGTGCCAGCAGCTCGAGCGGGAACGTGGTAGGTGAGCAGTTCTTC. The gene calls are TRBV11-3 and TRBJ2-1; TRBD2 aligns across 7 bases. The germline gives CDR1 SGHNT, CDR2 YENEEA. CDR3 length equals 15 residues. V was pared by 4 bases and J by 9 bases, with 12 bases of the junction left unmatched.

CDR3 sequence reads: CASSLGGQQGIYEQYF. The CDR3 coding sequence is TGCGCCAGCAGCTTGGGGGGACAACAGGGGATCTACGAGCAGTACTTC. The chain joins TRBV5-1 to TRBJ2-7, with 7 bases that match TRBD1. This CDR3 is 16 amino acids long. Germline-derived CDR1 and CDR2 are SGHRS and YFSETQ. V lost 0 bases to trimming and J lost 3 bases; unmatched junction nucleotides: 9.

The chain has TRBV5-1 and TRBJ1-2; D is uncertain. This CDR3 region has 11 residues. Germline V gene sequence: CDR1 SGHRS, CDR2 YFSETQ. V shed 0 bases and J shed 10 bases, with 7 bases lying between them. CDR3 coding DNA: TGCGCCAGCAGCTTGGAGGGCCTCTACACCTTC. This encodes CASSLEGLYTF.

The gene calls are TRBV6-5 and TRBJ2-6, with D unresolved. Germline loops: CDR1 MNHEY, CDR2 SVGAGI. Trimming stripped 3 bases from V and 0 bases from J, with 3 bases between. The CDR3 loop spans 14 amino acids. The CDR3 region is CASSYYSGANVLTF. DNA for the CDR3: TGTGCCAGCAGTTATTACTCTGGGGCCAACGTCCTGACTTTC.

The chain combines TRBV7-2 with TRBJ1-2; no reliable D call. Per germline, CDR1 SGHTA and CDR2 FQGNSA. Trimming pared 2 bases from V and 0 bases from J, leaving 7 bases between. This CDR3 is built from 14 residues. The CDR3 reads CASSLLGTNYGYTF. The CDR3 DNA reads as TGTGCCAGCAGCTTATTGGGTACTAACTATGGCTACACCTTC.

The chain employs TRBV28 and TRBJ2-5; D might be TRBD2 (6 bases). The V end lost 2 bases, the J end lost 2 bases, and 12 bases lay between the germline ends. CDR1 and CDR2 from the germline V gene are MDHEN and SYDVKM. This CDR3 region has 15 residues. CDR3 nucleotides: TGTGCCAGCAGTTTAAGCCTAGCGACTCAAGAGACCCAGTACTTC. It yields the protein CASSLSLATQETQYF.

The DNA of the CDR3 is TGTGCCAGCAGCCCCGGGACATTGGTGAACGGGCAGTACTTC. Translated, it gives CASSPGTLVNGQYF. The rearrangement joins TRBV11-2 to TRBJ2-7; weak D call: TRBD1 (6 bases). Germline V CDR1 and CDR2: SGHAT, FQNNGV. Between the trimmed V and J ends, which lost 5 bases and 9 bases, there was a span of 20 bases. This CDR3 region has 14 residues.

The rearrangement links TRBV2 to TRBJ1-1, with 7 nucleotides matching TRBD1. The CDR3 has 15 amino acids. Germline lookup yields CDR1 SNHLY and CDR2 FYNNEI. After removal of 6 bases from V and 2 bases from J, the junction contained 9 bases not matched to a gene. CDR3 sequence: CASRPPGTVNTEAFF. In nucleotides, the CDR3 is TGTGCCAGCAGACCACCCGGGACAGTCAACACTGAAGCTTTCTTT.

This clone was detected a few times. The chain employs TRBV29-1 and TRBJ2-1, with 9 bases aligning to TRBD1. The CDR3 sequence is 10 residues long. From germline, CDR1 is SQVTM and CDR2 ANQGSEA. CDR3: CSVKGQGIFF. CDR3 DNA sequence: TGCAGTGTGAAGGGACAGGGCATCTTCTTC.

The chain is built from TRBV5-5 and TRBJ1-5, with a possible D match to TRBD1 (6 bases). Per the germline V gene, CDR1 is SGHKS and CDR2 is YYEKEE (reference sequence). The V gene lost 0 bases and the J gene lost 5 bases, with 9 bases spanning the gap. This CDR3 contains 14 residues. The CDR3 nucleotides read TGTGCCAGCAGCTTGGAGGGGGGCGATCAGCCCCAGCATTTT. It yields the protein CASSLEGGDQPQHF.

The rearrangement links TRBV5-6 to TRBJ2-5, with a possible D match to TRBD2 (6 bases). The CDR3 loop spans 15 amino acids. Germline V lookup: CDR1 SGHDT, CDR2 YYEEEE. V shed 4 bases and J shed 7 bases, with 20 bases lying between them. CDR3 in amino acids: CASSPPGSLRGTQYF. CDR3 sequence (DNA): TGTGCCAGCAGCCCCCCTGGGTCCTTGCGGGGGACCCAGTACTTC. The whole variable domain, filled in from reference TRBV5-6 and TRBJ2-5, reads DAGVTQSPTHLIKTRGQQVTLRCSPKSGHDTVSWYQQALGQGPQFIFQYYEEEERQRGNFPDRFSGHQFPNYSSELNVNALLLGDSALYLCASSPPGSLRGTQYFGPGTRLLVL.

J is TRBJ2-1 and V is TRBV18, with D uncertain. The germline V and J ends were trimmed by 5 bases and 10 bases, with 15 bases remaining between them. Germline CDR1 KGHSH, CDR2 LQKENI. The CDR3 extends over 13 amino acids. The CDR3 here is CASSGMGRPEQFF. CDR3 nucleotides: TGTGCCAGCTCAGGGATGGGCCGGCCCGAGCAGTTCTTC.

The J gene is TRBJ2-7, the V gene TRBV11-3, with D perhaps TRBD1 (5 bases). Germline-derived CDR1 and CDR2 are SGHNT and YENEEA. CDR3 length equals 13 residues. V gave up 5 bases and J gave up 2 bases, with 10 bases separating them. As DNA, the CDR3 is TGTGCCAGCAGCATAGGGGCAACCTACGAGCAGTACTTC. Protein: CASSIGATYEQYF. Full variable domain (rest looked up from reference TRBV11-3 and TRBJ2-7): EAGVVQSPRYKIIEKKQPVAFWCNPISGHNTLYWYLQNLGQGPELLIRYENEEAVDDSQLPKDRFSAERLKGVDSTLKIQPAELGDSAVYLCASSIGATYEQYFGPGTRLTVT.

The chain combines TRBV11-3 with TRBJ2-7; TRBD2 is a possible D gene (6 bases). CDR1 and CDR2 from the germline V gene are SGHNT and YENEEA. This CDR3 region has 14 residues. V lost 5 bases and J lost 3, with 14 bases in between. The CDR3 coding sequence is TGTGCCAGCAGCCTCCGGGGGAGCCACTACGAGCAGTACTTC. Translation gives CASSLRGSHYEQYF.

V and J are TRBV28 and TRBJ1-5; tentative D call: TRBD1 (6 bases). The germline V and J ends were trimmed by 4 bases and 5 bases, with 15 bases remaining between them. There are 15 residues in the CDR3. Germline V lookup: CDR1 MDHEN, CDR2 SYDVKM. Here the CDR3 reads CASSSLQGLDQPQHF. CDR3 in DNA: TGTGCCAGCAGTTCACTACAGGGCTTGGATCAGCCCCAGCATTTT.

The CDR3 region has the DNA TGTGCCTGGAGTGTACTACAGAGACGCGGGGAGCTGTTTTTT. Amino acids: CAWSVLQRRGELFF. This chain links TRBV30 with TRBJ2-2; unclear D gene. CDR3 length: 14 amino acids. Germline CDR1 GTSNPN, CDR2 SVGIG (reference sequence). The V gene lost 0 bases and the J gene lost 7 bases, with 12 bases spanning the gap.

This chain connects TRBV5-1 to TRBJ2-2; 12 bases fit TRBD1. This CDR3 is 17 amino acids long. The germline CDR1 and CDR2 sequences are SGHRS and YFSETQ. J lost 7 bases, V lost 3 bases, and 10 bases had no gene match. The CDR3 is CASSSLLGQGAGGELFF. In nucleotides, the CDR3 is TGCGCCAGCAGCTCTCTACTGGGACAGGGGGCCGGCGGGGAGCTGTTTTTT. The whole variable domain, filled in from reference TRBV5-1 and TRBJ2-2, reads KAGVTQTPRYLIKTRGQQVTLSCSPISGHRSVSWYQQTPGQGLQFLFEYFSETQRNKGNFPGRFSGRQFSNSRSEMNVSTLELGDSALYLCASSSLLGQGAGGELFFGEGSRLTVL.